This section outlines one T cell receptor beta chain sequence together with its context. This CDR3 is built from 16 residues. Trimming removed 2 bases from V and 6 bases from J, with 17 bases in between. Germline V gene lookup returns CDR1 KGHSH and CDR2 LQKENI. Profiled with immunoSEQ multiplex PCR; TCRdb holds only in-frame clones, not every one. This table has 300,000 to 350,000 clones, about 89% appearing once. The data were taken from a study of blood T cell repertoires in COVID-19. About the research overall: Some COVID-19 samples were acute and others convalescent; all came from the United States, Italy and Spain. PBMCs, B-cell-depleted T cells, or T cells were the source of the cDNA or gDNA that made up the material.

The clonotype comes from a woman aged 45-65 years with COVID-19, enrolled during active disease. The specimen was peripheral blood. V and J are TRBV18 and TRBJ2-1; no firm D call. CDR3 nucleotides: TGTGCCAGCTCACCAAATTTAAGGTCCCCGGGCAATGAGCAGTTCTTC. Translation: CASSPNLRSPGNEQFF.